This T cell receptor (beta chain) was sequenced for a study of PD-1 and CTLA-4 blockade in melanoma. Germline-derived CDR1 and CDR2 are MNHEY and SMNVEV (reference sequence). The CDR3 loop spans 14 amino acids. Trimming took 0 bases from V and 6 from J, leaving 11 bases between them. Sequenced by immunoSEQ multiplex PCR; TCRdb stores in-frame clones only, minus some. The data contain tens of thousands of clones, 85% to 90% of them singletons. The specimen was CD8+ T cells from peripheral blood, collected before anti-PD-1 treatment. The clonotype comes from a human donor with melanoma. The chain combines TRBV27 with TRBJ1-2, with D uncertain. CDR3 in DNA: TGTGCCAGCAGTTTATCGAACCGCCGGGATGGCTACACCTTC. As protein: CASSLSNRRDGYTF.